This entry is about one T cell receptor beta chain. This sample is drawn from a study of cytomegalovirus exposure and HLA in healthy donors. From germline, CDR1 is ENHRY and CDR2 SYGVKD. Trimming removed 3 bases from V and 2 bases from J; junction bases left unmatched: 9. The CDR3 runs 17 residues. 13 Jbeta primers and 60 Vbeta primers were used for the PCR. Sequencing used immunoSEQ multiplex PCR; TCRdb keeps in-frame clones, though not all of them. The profile shows roughly 200,000 clones, 81% of them singletons. The TCR sequence derives from a man between 40 and 49 years old in good health and CMV-seropositive. The rearrangement links TRBV10-3 to TRBJ2-3, with 9 bases matching TRBD2. The specimen was PBMCs. This chain's CDR3 is CAISDPPAGGFTDTQYF. DNA of the CDR3: TGTGCCATCAGTGACCCCCCCGCGGGGGGGTTCACAGATACGCAGTATTTT.